The present TCR beta chain was sequenced within a study of cytomegalovirus exposure and HLA in healthy donors. Findings and limits, study-wide: The authors assumed roughly uniform sequencing depth across donors for presence/absence analyses. An analysis done earlier found most TCR beta V segments productive about 87% or about 30% of the time.

A few counts support this clone. What it binds is unknown. With 4 bases removed from V and 5 bases from J, the gap between germline ends came to 9 bases. This CDR3 comprises 13 residues. CDR1 is SGHRS and CDR2 is YFSETQ in the germline V gene. Primers: 60 Vbeta forward and 13 Jbeta reverse. Measured with immunoSEQ multiplex PCR; TCRdb has only the in-frame clones, and not every one. The sample contains 100,000 to 150,000 clones, 70% to 85% of which appear only once. The clonotype originates from a boy younger than 10 in good health and CMV-seronegative. The rearrangement links TRBV5-1 to TRBJ2-2; maybe TRBD2 (5 bases). The sequenced sample was PBMCs. CDR3 DNA sequence: TGCGCCAGCAGCCCGACGGGGACCGGGGAGCTGTTTTTT. Encoded protein: CASSPTGTGELFF.